These 26 T cell receptor beta chains originate from one sample sequenced in a study of shared clonotypes between healthy human individuals (dated by TCRdb to 2018 to 2020). The protocol used for the library was the immunoSEQ multiplex PCR assay. Here the immuneACCESS table is served through TCRdb, limited to in-frame sequences with V and J called. Missing clones are a known gap in these copies; in checked studies unresolved V genes cover under half, and the rest lacks a known reason. The sample table records 600,000 to 750,000 clones; over 60% of these occur just once. The top ten constitute under 2% of the sample. The sample taken for sequencing was memory CD4+ T cells sorted from blood. Taken with the paper, the label for cell subset or site translates to: CD45RA-negative fraction. The receptors stem from a woman younger than 45 in good health.

The rearrangement joins TRBV4-2 to TRBJ1-2; no firm D call. The V end was cut by 0 bases, the J end by 4 bases, with 12 bases between. The CDR3 is 15 residues long. Germline V gene data show CDR1 as LGHNA and CDR2 as YNFKEQ. The CDR3 reads CASSQDPRTRYGYTF. The CDR3 nucleotides are TGTGCCAGCAGCCAAGATCCGCGCACCCGCTATGGCTACACCTTC.

This clone occurred a few times. This chain joins TRBV7-7 and TRBJ1-2, with D possibly matching TRBD1 (5 bases). Per the germline V gene, CDR1 is SSHAT and CDR2 is FNYEAQ (reference sequence). There are 17 residues in the CDR3. V was pared by 1 base and J by 7 bases, with 22 bases between. The CDR3 reads CASSLGFCSGPRRGYTF. In DNA, the CDR3 is TGTGCCAGCAGCTTAGGATTTTGTTCAGGGCCCAGACGTGGCTACACCTTC.

This clone has a handful of counts. This rearrangement joins TRBV5-1 to TRBJ1-3; D is possibly TRBD1 (5 bases). CDR1 is SGHRS and CDR2 is YFSETQ in the germline V gene. The CDR3 consists of 16 residues. Trimming cost V 3 bases and J 0 bases, with 13 bases left between them. The CDR3 DNA follows: TGCGCCAGCAGCTATGAGGGACCCTACTCTGGAAACACCATATATTTT. This encodes CASSYEGPYSGNTIYF. The full variable domain, completed using reference TRBV5-1 and TRBJ1-3, is KAGVTQTPRYLIKTRGQQVTLSCSPISGHRSVSWYQQTPGQGLQFLFEYFSETQRNKGNFPGRFSGRQFSNSRSEMNVSTLELGDSALYLCASSYEGPYSGNTIYFGEGSWLTVV.

The chain links TRBV28 to TRBJ2-7, with a tentative D call TRBD2 (6 bases). CDR3 length: 16 residues. Per germline, CDR1 MDHEN and CDR2 SYDVKM. V dropped 2 bases and J dropped 4 bases, with 18 bases sitting between them. The CDR3 spells CASSLKSSGWGYEQYF. CDR3 nucleotide sequence: TGTGCCAGCAGTTTAAAGTCGAGCGGGTGGGGGTACGAGCAGTACTTC. Drawing the rest from reference TRBV28 and TRBJ2-7, the complete variable domain is DVKVTQSSRYLVKRTGEKVFLECVQDMDHENMFWYRQDPGLGLRLIYFSYDVKMKEKGDIPEGYSVSREKKERFSLILESASTNQTSMYLCASSLKSSGWGYEQYFGPGTRLTVT.

With regard to this clone: Since a far larger clone is one base different, this is likely a read error. The rearrangement joins TRBV27 to TRBJ1-1; a weak D match, TRBD1 (6 bases). Germline V gives CDR1 MNHEY, CDR2 SMNVEV (reference sequence). V dropped 1 base and J dropped 3 bases, with 9 bases sitting between them. The CDR3 length is 14 residues. The CDR3 DNA reads as TGTGCCAGCAGTTTATTTCCAGGGGACACTGAAGCTTTCTTT. It codes for CASSLFPGDTEAFF.

The genes are TRBV5-1 and TRBJ2-2, with TRBD1 identical over 8 bases. The junction had 8 bases not matched to a gene; V was cut back by 3 bases and J by 1 base. CDR1 is SGHRS and CDR2 is YFSETQ in the germline V gene. The CDR3 is made up of 17 amino acids. CDR3 nucleotide sequence: TGCGCCAGCAGCTCGACAGGGGCGATAAGGAACACCGGGGAGCTGTTTTTT. This encodes CASSSTGAIRNTGELFF.

This clone was counted once. This chain joins TRBV29-1 and TRBJ2-7; D may be TRBD2 (6 bases). In germline, CDR1 is SQVTM, CDR2 ANQGSEA. V lost 7 bases, J lost 2 bases, and 15 bases lay in between. The CDR3 spans 13 residues. The CDR3: CSEPPSATYEQYF. The CDR3 nucleotides read TGCAGCGAACCTCCTAGCGCAACCTACGAGCAGTACTTC.

The gene calls are TRBV11-2 and TRBJ2-3; TRBD2 aligns across 15 bases. V lost 5 bases to trimming and J lost 4 bases; unmatched junction nucleotides: 10. The CDR3 covers 18 residues. Germline V CDR1 and CDR2: SGHAT, FQNNGV. CDR3 sequence (DNA): TGTGCCAGCAGCGTGCGGTGGACTAGCGGGAGGGGCTCAGATACGCAGTATTTT. This encodes CASSVRWTSGRGSDTQYF. Full variable domain (outside the CDR3, taken from reference TRBV11-2 and TRBJ2-3): EAGVAQSPRYKIIEKRQSVAFWCNPISGHATLYWYQQILGQGPKLLIQFQNNGVVDDSQLPKDRFSAERLKGVDSTLKIQPAKLEDSAVYLCASSVRWTSGRGSDTQYFGPGTRLTVL.

The chain recombines TRBV18 with TRBJ2-5; D may be TRBD2 (6 bases). Looked up from germline, CDR1 is KGHSH and CDR2 is LQKENI. V was clipped by 3 bases and J by 3 bases, with 14 bases between them. The CDR3 totals 15 residues. The CDR3 spells CASSPGVAAEETQYF. The CDR3 DNA sequence: TGTGCCAGCTCACCCGGAGTAGCGGCGGAAGAGACCCAGTACTTC.

The sample holds a few counts of this clone. The chain couples TRBV5-1 to TRBJ1-3, with TRBD1 matching over 7 bases. Trimming took 4 bases from V and 3 from J; bases not matched to a gene: 4. The germline CDR1 and CDR2 sequences are SGHRS and YFSETQ. The CDR3 has 14 residues. The CDR3 protein is CASSRGTDGNTIYF. CDR3 bases: TGCGCCAGCAGCCGTGGGACAGATGGAAACACCATATATTTT.

In this sample, this clone turned up a few times. The V gene is TRBV28, the J gene TRBJ1-3, with TRBD1 identical over 8 bases. The CDR3 is 15 amino acids. CDR1 and CDR2 from the germline V gene are MDHEN and SYDVKM. Trimming at V came to 10 bases and at J to 3 bases, leaving 11 bases not matched to a gene. CDR3 sequence reads: CAITPQGAGGNTIYF. The CDR3, as DNA: TGTGCCATCACGCCTCAGGGGGCAGGTGGAAACACCATATATTTT.

This sequence joins TRBV28 and TRBJ2-1; TRBD2 might be the D (6 bases). CDR1 is MDHEN, CDR2 SYDVKM, per germline. V lost 7 bases to trimming and J lost 8 bases, with 18 bases between them. The CDR3 is 14 residues long. CDR3 DNA sequence: TGTGCCAGCAAGGCGGGACCCTCTCACCATGAGCAGTTCTTC. Residues: CASKAGPSHHEQFF.

V gene TRBV5-4 combines with J gene TRBJ2-2; D is undetermined. CDR1 is SGHNT and CDR2 is YYREEE in the germline V gene (reference sequence). V dropped 0 bases and J dropped 5 bases, with 14 bases sitting between them. The CDR3 has 16 amino acids. Written as DNA, the CDR3 is TGTGCCAGCAGCTTGGGGGTGGGATCGTCGACCGGGGAGCTGTTTTTT. Translating gives CASSLGVGSSTGELFF.

The chain links TRBV11-3 to TRBJ2-2; D remains ambiguous. The CDR3 is 12 residues long. Trimming took off 5 bases at V and 6 bases at J, with 7 bases between the two ends. Germline V gene lookup returns CDR1 SGHNT and CDR2 YENEEA. CDR3 nucleotides: TGTGCCAGCAGCCCCGCGCCCGGGGAGCTGTTTTTT. This translates into CASSPAPGELFF.

The J gene is TRBJ2-3, the V gene TRBV19, with D perhaps TRBD1 (7 bases). V gave up 4 bases and J gave up 10 bases, with 18 bases separating them. Germline-derived CDR1 and CDR2 are LNHDA and SQIVND (reference sequence). The CDR3 length is 14 residues. The CDR3 loop is CASSRKEGAPAQYF. As DNA, the CDR3 is TGTGCCAGTAGTAGAAAGGAGGGGGCCCCGGCGCAGTATTTT.

This clone was detected only a few times. The V call is TRBV5-1, the J call TRBJ2-2, with 14 bases that match TRBD2. This CDR3 has 18 amino acids. V shed 3 bases, J shed 8 bases, and the junction held 12 bases outside the gene matches. Germline lookup yields CDR1 SGHRS and CDR2 YFSETQ. Written as DNA, the CDR3 is TGCGCCAGCAGCTCGGGACCCGGGACTAGCGGGAGTTCAGGGGAGCTGTTTTTT. It is translated as CASSSGPGTSGSSGELFF.

The chain joins TRBV5-5 to TRBJ1-2; 8 positions agree with TRBD1. V was clipped by 0 bases and J by 1 base; unmatched bases: 8. Germline assignment: CDR1 SGHKS and CDR2 YYEKEE (reference sequence). The CDR3 totals 17 residues. Here the CDR3 reads CASSLGAVDRVNYGYTF. The CDR3 bases are TGTGCCAGCAGCTTGGGCGCAGTGGACAGGGTTAACTATGGCTACACCTTC.

This clone was detected only a few times. The chain employs TRBV4-1 and TRBJ1-2, with D unresolved. Germline V lookup: CDR1 MGHRA, CDR2 YSYEKL. Trimming stripped 1 base from V and 4 bases from J, with 10 bases between. The CDR3 is 14 residues long. This CDR3 is CASSQVQRIYGYTF. DNA for the CDR3: TGCGCCAGCAGCCAAGTACAGCGTATCTATGGCTACACCTTC.

The chain combines TRBV14 with TRBJ2-1, with 13 bases fitting TRBD2. This CDR3 has 19 residues. Germline CDR1 and CDR2: SGHDN and FVKESK. V lost 5 bases and J lost 0; bases outside the gene matches: 10. The CDR3 nucleotides are TGTGCCAGCAGCGCTCGACTAGCGGGAGGATCCGGCTCCTACAATGAGCAGTTCTTC. This sequence encodes CASSARLAGGSGSYNEQFF.

In its sample, this clone was seen once. The DNA of the CDR3 is TGCGCCAGCAGTGCCGGGACCTTTGACTATGGCTACACCTTC. It specifies CASSAGTFDYGYTF. This rearrangement joins TRBV10-2 to TRBJ1-2; tentatively, D is TRBD1 (5 bases). Trimming stripped 4 bases from V and 3 bases from J, with 12 bases between. The CDR3 totals 14 residues. Per the germline V gene, CDR1 is WSHSY and CDR2 is SAAADI.

About this clone: A read error may account for a junction end that differs from germline. The genes are TRBV18 and TRBJ2-3, with 10 bases that match TRBD2. This CDR3 has 15 residues. In germline, CDR1 is KGHSH, CDR2 LQKENI. The CDR3 region has the DNA TGTGCCAGCTCAGCACCGGGACTAGCGTCAGATACGCAGTATTTT. Translated, it gives CASSAPGLASDTQYF.

This rearrangement joins TRBV7-8 to TRBJ2-7; 9 bases match TRBD1. Germline V gene data show CDR1 as SGHVS and CDR2 as FQNEAQ. Trimming cost V 6 bases and J 8 bases; bases outside gene matches: 11. The CDR3 sequence is 14 residues long. CDR3 residues: CASSKDRGLNKQYF. CDR3 nucleotide sequence: TGTGCCAGCAGTAAGGACAGGGGACTAAATAAGCAGTACTTC. Variable domain in full (rest from reference TRBV7-8 and TRBJ2-7): GAGVSQSPRYKVAKRGQDVALRCDPISGHVSLFWYQQALGQGPEFLTYFQNEAQLDKSGLPSDRFFAERPEGSVSTLKIQRTQQEDSAVYLCASSKDRGLNKQYFGPGTRLTVT.

The chain uses TRBV11-2 and TRBJ2-3; 8 bases are a match to TRBD2. Germline lookup yields CDR1 SGHAT and CDR2 FQNNGV. J lost 5 bases, V lost 1 base, and 2 bases had no gene match. The CDR3 is 14 amino acids. CDR3 nucleotide sequence: TGTGCCAGCAGCTTAGGCCTAGCGGGAGATACGCAGTATTTT. Amino acid sequence: CASSLGLAGDTQYF.

This chain joins TRBV18 and TRBJ2-2; 8 bases agree with TRBD1. The germline V gene encodes CDR1 KGHSH and CDR2 LQKENI. V gave up 3 bases and J gave up 5 bases; unmatched junction bases: 8. The CDR3 is 16 amino acids. CDR3 amino acids: CASSPNQGAETGELFF. The CDR3 nucleotides read TGTGCCAGCTCACCCAACCAGGGGGCAGAAACCGGGGAGCTGTTTTTT.

The V call is TRBV7-9, the J call TRBJ2-7; D uncertain. The CDR3 is made up of 16 amino acids. CDR1 and CDR2 (germline): SEHNR, FQNEAQ (reference sequence). Trimming took off 4 bases at V and 2 bases at J, with 18 bases between the two ends. CDR3 amino acids: CASSSIAVQSAYEQYF. In DNA, the CDR3 is TGTGCCAGCAGCTCAATTGCCGTGCAAAGTGCCTACGAGCAGTACTTC.

J is TRBJ2-7 and V is TRBV2; weak D call: TRBD2 (5 bases). Trimming left V 2 bases short and J 2 bases short, with 7 bases between. This CDR3 region has 13 residues. The germline CDR1 and CDR2 sequences are SNHLY and FYNNEI. The DNA for the CDR3 is TGTGCCAGCAGTGAACACGGGGCCTACGAGCAGTACTTC. Translated: CASSEHGAYEQYF.